This TCR beta chain was recovered during a study of T-cell reconstitution after alpha-beta-depleted transplantation in children. Unique molecular identifiers tagged the TCRbeta library. TCRdb called the PCR reads again in MiXCR, with one record for every CDR3 protein. The table records 500,000 or so distinct CDR3 sequences, around a third of them present only once. The CDR3 consists of 12 residues. The germline V gene encodes CDR1 LGHDT and CDR2 YNNKEL (reference sequence). Trimming pared 4 bases from V and 9 bases from J, leaving 12 bases between. The gene calls are TRBV3-1 and TRBJ1-1; a weak D match, TRBD1 (5 bases). Sequenced material: PBMCs from the stem cell graft donor, taken from the stem cell graft. This TCR was sampled from a human donor who donated a stem cell graft to a child with aplastic anemia. The CDR3 DNA is TGTGCCAGCAGCCTCCCGAGGGGCCAAGCTTTCTTT. Translating it yields CASSLPRGQAFF. Variable domain in full (rest from reference TRBV3-1 and TRBJ1-1): DTAVSQTPKYLVTQMGNDKSIKCEQNLGHDTMYWYKQDSKKFLKIMFSYNNKELIINETVPNRFSPKSPDKAHLNLHINSLELGDSAVYFCASSLPRGQAFFGQGTRLTVV.